This TCR beta chain is drawn from a study of T cells after yellow fever vaccination (dated by TCRdb to about 2019). General notes on the study: The SMART-Seq v4 Ultra Low Input RNA kit was used to prepare libraries from fractions with low cell numbers. Blood was collected at multiple timepoints before and after primary and secondary immunization, and bulk PBMC replicates and cell subsets were isolated. To track T-cell clones before and after primary and booster YFV17D yellow fever vaccination, bulk TCR alpha and beta repertoires were sequenced longitudinally. Two healthy male donors made up the cohort, one aged 18 to 29 years and the other aged 30 to 40 years. Results and caveats for the whole study, not just this receptor: FACS-sorted repertoires could contain abundant contaminating clonotypes from the bulk population, so computational filtering was required. A small share of clonotypes was detected in both CD4 and CD8 compartments, with the overlap likely arising from convergent recombination. Compared with the primary T-cell response, the secondary T-cell response was faster but weaker, reaching its peak on day 5 rather than on day 15. Only two donors were included in the study, so the extent to which the findings can be generalized is limited. After the booster, most of the clones that had expanded following primary vaccination were detected again (roughly 97% of CD4 and around 88% of CD8), which suggests that memory was broadly maintained.

TCR cDNA was synthesized by 5'RACE template switching, through which a universal primer site and unique molecular identifiers were introduced. cDNA synthesis was primed from both the TCR alpha and TCR beta constant segments. Libraries were amplified in two PCR steps, with sample barcodes and sequencing adapters added in the second step. Libraries were sequenced on Illumina HiSeq 2500 (2x100 bp) or NovaSeq (2x150 bp). In the original analysis: MIGEC handled demultiplexing of reads and collapsing into UMI consensus sequences, while MiXCR performed V(D)J alignment. Vaccine-responding clonotypes were defined with edgeR using replicate PBMC samples, requiring FDR below 0.01 and a log2 fold change above 5 up to day 15. Each bulk clonotype was labeled CD4 or CD8 based on which sequenced repertoire, CD4 or CD8, contained the clonotype at higher abundance. TCRdb redid the processing of the public reads, applying fastp at Q25 and MiXCR, and retained in-frame beta chains. Here each entry gathers all rows of one CDR3 protein and keeps the most common genes and DNA. The V and J calls shown here were made by TCRdb, not taken from the authors' results. For this sample the table gives some 550,000 distinct CDR3 sequences, of which 15% to 20% were detected only once. The ten top clones hold more than 13% of the sample.

In regard to this clonotype: Its antigen target is currently unknown. Base qualities are not at hand, and no much larger clone is one base apart.

What the treatment or condition label conveys for this sample: live attenuated yellow fever vaccine strain. At each blood-draw timepoint, two biological replicates of bulk PBMCs were collected. A standard Ficoll-Paque protocol was used to isolate PBMCs from peripheral blood. TriZol was used to extract RNA from bulk PBMCs, CD4 and CD8 fractions, and dextramer-positive and dextramer-negative fractions. Compared with germline, V lacks 5 bases and J lacks 5 bases; bases without a gene match: 15. Taken from cysteine to phenylalanine, the CDR3 has 15 residues. Of the read, only the CDR3 DNA is kept; its 45 bases are in frame from base 1. Reading the germline V gene (reference sequence) gives CDR1 DFQATT and CDR2 SNEGSKA.

The sequence joins TRBV20-1 to TRBJ2-7, with 7 junctional bases fitting TRBD2. The TCR comes from a man aged 30 to 39 who received the YFV17D yellow fever vaccine. The sample in question was PBMCs, obtained 15 days after the yellow fever booster vaccination. The sequenced DNA: TGCAGTGCTTCCTTGGTGGGAGGGCCGGCCCACGAGCAGTACTTC. This yields the protein CSASLVGGPAHEQYF.